This is a list of T cell receptor beta chains from one sample in a study of T cells in Graves' hyperthyroidism and ophthalmopathy. One entry per CDR3 protein results from TCRdb running MiXCR on the multiplex PCR reads. Among about 560,000 distinct CDR3 sequences listed, 16% were seen once. Input material: blood. The source is a woman between 18 and 29 years old with Graves' hyperthyroidism. Each CDR3 is given with its conserved first and last residue. The order of the fields is J gene, D gene, V gene, clone size, CDR3 protein, CDR3 DNA. D genes are given only for firm matches. Clone size appears in some rows only: once, few, many, or a class for an expanded clone.

TRBJ1-5 TRBD1 TRBV4-3 few CASSQDLEQGSGPQHF TGCGCCAGCAGCCAAGATCTCGAACAGGGGAGTGGGCCCCAGCATTTT
TRBJ2-1 TRBD2 TRBV13 few CASSLTSGGDNEQFF TGTGCCAGCAGCTTAACTAGCGGGGGTGACAATGAGCAGTTCTTC
TRBJ1-1 TRBD1 TRBV20-1 many CSARSPDRVLDTEAFF TGCAGTGCCCGGAGCCCCGACAGGGTTTTAGACACTGAAGCTTTCTTT
TRBJ2-1 TRBD1 TRBV14 - CASSQLRTGTEQFF TGTGCCAGCAGCCAACTTAGGACAGGTACTGAGCAGTTCTTC
TRBJ2-1 TRBD2 TRBV20-1 many CSAPRLAGLDNEQFF TGCAGTGCCCCCCGACTAGCGGGGCTCGACAATGAGCAGTTCTTC
TRBJ1-2 TRBD1 TRBV3-1 many CASSQWRQGSNYGYTF TGTGCCAGCAGCCAGTGGAGACAGGGTTCGAACTATGGCTACACCTTC
TRBJ2-2 TRBD1 TRBV7-3 once CASSSNSPGQGPTGELFF TGTGCCAGCAGCTCTAACAGTCCGGGACAGGGACCTACCGGGGAGCTGTTTTTT
TRBJ2-1 - TRBV6-2/TRBV6-3 many CASSSAGNDEQFF TGTGCCAGCAGTTCCGCCGGGAATGATGAGCAGTTCTTC
TRBJ2-6 - TRBV20-1 few CSASDGPGANVLTF TGCAGTGCTAGTGACGGGCCTGGGGCCAACGTCCTGACTTTC
TRBJ2-1 TRBD1 TRBV13 few CASSGYQGAPYNEQFF TGTGCCAGCAGCGGATATCAGGGGGCTCCCTACAATGAGCAGTTCTTC
TRBJ1-5 - TRBV6-1 many CASRGRLNQPQHF TGTGCCAGCAGGGGACGGCTCAATCAGCCCCAGCATTTT
TRBJ2-7 - TRBV20-1 many CSARDMSQKEDEQYF TGCAGTGCTAGAGACATGTCACAGAAAGAGGACGAGCAGTACTTC
TRBJ2-3 - TRBV7-9 - CASSYSWGSPLTDTQYF TGTGCCAGCAGCTATAGCTGGGGCAGCCCTCTCACAGATACGCAGTATTTT
TRBJ2-2 - TRBV3-1 once CASSRPGGTGELCF TGTGCCAGCAGCCGGCCGGGGGGCACCGGGGAGCTGTGTTTT
TRBJ1-1 - TRBV6-1 - CASRAMAANTEAFF TGTGCCAGCAGGGCAATGGCAGCGAACACTGAAGCTTTCTTT
TRBJ2-1 TRBD2 TRBV7-2 - CASSLVAGGVYNEQFF TGTGCCAGCAGCTTAGTCGCGGGAGGGGTCTACAATGAGCAGTTCTTC
TRBJ2-1 TRBD2 TRBV11-2 many CASSLVRGVPHNEQFF TGTGCCAGCAGCTTAGTGCGGGGGGTACCCCACAATGAGCAGTTCTTC
TRBJ2-2 TRBD1 TRBV7-8 few CASSLDRGGTGELFF TGTGCCAGCAGCTTGGACAGGGGGGGCACCGGGGAGCTGTTTTTT
TRBJ2-7 - TRBV28 many CASSLLGGNSYEQYF TGTGCCAGCAGTTTACTCGGCGGGAACTCCTACGAGCAGTACTTC
TRBJ2-7 TRBD1 TRBV5-1 - CASSSGGTSYEQYF TGCGCCAGCAGCTCAGGGGGCACTTCCTACGAGCAGTACTTC
TRBJ1-2 - TRBV3-1 few CASSQGGVYGYTF TGTGCCAGCAGCCAAGGGGGTGTCTATGGCTACACCTTC
TRBJ2-1 - TRBV7-2 many CASSLVRGANNEQFF TGTGCCAGCAGCTTAGTACGGGGCGCTAATAATGAGCAGTTCTTC
TRBJ2-7 - TRBV20-1 - CSARVTGWSYEQYF TGCAGTGCTAGAGTCACGGGCTGGTCCTACGAGCAGTACTTC
TRBJ2-7 TRBD1 TRBV10-1 - CASSPQGQAKAYEQYF TGCGCCAGCAGTCCCCAAGGACAGGCTAAGGCCTACGAGCAGTACTTC
TRBJ2-5 TRBD1 TRBV3-1 many CASSAQGAGETQYF TGTGCCAGCAGCGCTCAGGGGGCCGGAGAGACCCAGTACTTC
TRBJ1-5 - TRBV28 many CASRYIQGSQPQHF TGTGCCAGCAGATATATACAGGGATCTCAGCCCCAGCATTTT
TRBJ2-5 TRBD1 TRBV7-9 - CASSVGQGRRQETQYF TGTGCCAGTAGTGTGGGACAGGGAAGACGGCAAGAGACCCAGTACTTC
TRBJ2-1 TRBD2 TRBV7-9 many CASSLRTSGNYNEQFF TGTGCCAGCAGCCTCCGGACTAGCGGAAACTACAATGAGCAGTTCTTC
TRBJ2-7 - TRBV20-1 few CSARGNYEQYF TGCAGTGCTAGAGGGAACTACGAGCAGTACTTC
TRBJ2-1 - TRBV11-2 many CASSLDLSGGTNNEQFF TGTGCCAGCAGCTTAGATTTATCCGGGGGGACAAACAATGAGCAGTTCTTC
TRBJ1-2 - TRBV20-1 few CSALRQNYGYTF TGCAGTGCTCTTAGACAGAACTATGGCTACACCTTC
TRBJ2-7 - TRBV11-3 few CATSLGFSSYEQYF TGTGCCACCTCGCTCGGGTTTAGCTCCTACGAGCAGTACTTC
TRBJ1-5 - TRBV29-1 - CSARQSSNQPQHF TGCAGCGCCAGACAGTCTAGCAATCAGCCCCAGCATTTT
TRBJ2-6 TRBD1 TRBV7-3 - CASSYGQGPAGANVLTF TGTGCCAGCAGCTACGGACAGGGTCCGGCTGGGGCCAACGTCCTGACTTTC
TRBJ2-3 - TRBV6-1 - CASRSRSGTDTQYF TGTGCCAGCAGGAGCCGGAGCGGCACAGATACGCAGTATTTT
TRBJ2-3 - TRBV10-3 - CAISGAGTDTQYF TGTGCCATCAGTGGGGCCGGGACAGATACGCAGTATTTT
TRBJ2-2 TRBD2 TRBV30 - CVMGLAGLNTGELFF TGTGTAATGGGACTAGCGGGACTGAACACCGGGGAGCTGTTTTTT
TRBJ2-7 - TRBV28 few CASSFATAAYEQYF TGTGCCAGCAGTTTCGCCACGGCCGCCTACGAGCAGTACTTC